This TCR beta chain was identified in a study of human T cells and chemical hapten exposure. At the level of the study: Sensitization was performed using 2% DPC on a roughly 2 cm by roughly 2 cm upper inner arm skin site. The study's findings and limits: Since the donors had alopecia, their immune response may not be the same as that of healthy people. Expanded TCRs grouped into significantly more large CDR3 similarity clusters than controls produced.

The trim removed 3 bases at V and 0 bases at J, leaving 5 bases unmatched. The CDR3 covers 15 residues. Germline CDR1 MNHEY, CDR2 SVGEGT. For the library, individual cDNA molecules each received unique molecular identifiers. A single record per CDR3 protein comes from TCRdb applying MiXCR to the RACE reads. The sample includes tens of thousands of distinct CDR3 sequences, 12% to 15% of them seen just once. As to time point: pre-sensitization, week 0. Treatment meaning: therapeutic diphenylcyclopropenone sensitization with weekly scalp DPC. This clonotype was seen only a few times. Its specificity is not known.

The TCR sequence derives from a woman between 50 and 59 years old with alopecia areata. Some clones in this sample may be carry-over from other donors' samples. The V call is TRBV6-2 or TRBV6-3, the J call TRBJ2-7, with TRBD2 matching over 7 bases. The sample in question was whole blood, obtained in connection with sensitization to the hapten diphenylcyclopropenone (DPC). This CDR3 is CASSYGRGSSYEQYF. CDR3 coding DNA: TGTGCCAGCAGTTATGGGCGGGGGAGCTCCTACGAGCAGTACTTC.